This TCR beta chain is from a study of molecular identifiers for immune sequencing clone quantification. Each CDR3 protein is one row after TCRdb ran MiXCR on the PCR reads. The repertoire holds a few hundred thousand distinct CDR3 sequences, with roughly a quarter as singletons. It was from 20,000 to 1,000,000 sorted cells, with 10%, 30% or 50% RNA, that naive CD8 libraries came. The CD8+CD4-CCR7+CD45RA+ phenotype defined the sorted naive CD8 T cells. Study-level findings and limits: Reportedly, one cell's Jurkat TCR RNA was detected within 1,100,000 naive CD8 cells. The sizes of highly expanded clones could be underestimated when identical TCR molecules share a barcode.

To note about this clonotype: Antigen: not known.

CDR1 SGHTA and CDR2 FQGTGA come from the germline V gene. V lost 5 bases to trimming and J lost 14 bases, with 16 bases between them. The CDR3 consists of 12 residues. The sample was naive CD8+ T cells from blood, with Jurkat cell RNA spiked in. Sample subset: FACS-sorted CD8+CD4-CCR7+CD45RA+ naive T cells. The rearrangement links TRBV7-3 to TRBJ2-1; D call uncertain. The origin of this receptor is a human donor in good health. Some libraries in this study had Jurkat cell RNA spiked in. The CDR3 sequence is CASSPGQGFKFF. The CDR3 DNA follows: TGTGCCAGCAGCCCCGGCCAAGGGTTTAAGTTCTTC.